This T cell receptor (beta chain) was recorded in a study of cytomegalovirus exposure and HLA in healthy donors (TCRdb year 2017). With regard to the full study: According to an earlier analysis of 587 of the donors, about 179 million T cells yielded 100 million or so unique TCR beta sequences and 276 Gb of sequence data. Roughly 300 gigabases of sequencing data and tens of millions of unique TCR sequences were included in an early release covering roughly 600 HLA-typed donors. Of the roughly 400 genotyped donors, more than 75% were placed in the genetic ancestry cluster associated with self-reported Caucasian donors. The study aimed to test whether cataloging public T cell receptors could reveal signatures of past pathogen exposure. The T cell repertoires of 550 to 850 subjects were profiled by immunosequencing and related to cytomegalovirus serostatus. In addition to the first cohort of roughly 700 subjects, a separate validation cohort of some 120 different subjects was used. To predict cytomegalovirus infection status, the study brought together high-throughput TCR immunosequencing, statistical association of individual TCRs with disease status, and machine learning. To study patterns of TCR occurrence, a later analysis re-analyzed previously published TCR beta repertoires from 550 to 800 donors and added high-resolution HLA genotyping. The later analysis used no new phenotypic data to find candidate immune exposures, relying instead on TCR beta sequences and their occurrence across donors. To decide whether each TCR beta V gene segment behaved as functional or pseudogenic, an earlier analysis of 587 of the donors relied on high-throughput TCR beta sequencing. Alongside the repertoire data, information on donor age, sex, ethnicity and CMV serostatus was compiled. A later genetic analysis used genome-wide SNP genotypes for about 55% of the 666 donors, treating that subset as a discovery cohort. Every repertoire in the discovery cohort had been generated on one and the same sequencing platform. Both class I and class II loci were covered by HLA typing, at four-digit resolution. Typing coverage varied by locus: about 629-630 donors for A, B, C, DRB1 and DQB1; approximately 520 for DQA1; about 590 for DPA1; 450 to 480 for DPB1. About five DR-DQ haplotypes were treated as single units for association and clustering because of strong linkage in the cohort. Across roughly 420 genotyped donors of the cohort, an average of 235,054 unique TCR beta nucleotide sequences per donor were sequenced, and approximately 17% of those sequences were non-productive.

Overall study outcomes, separate from this receptor: Linkage disequilibrium might explain the correlated functional status among segregating V segments, but an unknown experimental factor could not be excluded. HLA typing was unavailable for some donors at each locus, so association tests used only the typed subset. Assigning TCR associations to individual alleles was difficult when HLA alleles, especially DR and DQ, strongly co-occurred. The study listed approximately 160 TCR beta chains as associated with cytomegalovirus. A further reported finding was that TCR beta sequences accurately predicted the HLA-A and HLA-B alleles for most subjects in the first cohort. According to a later analysis, TCR association rates differed among HLA loci, with DRB1 alleles showing the most associated TCRs and HLA-C alleles showing the fewest. An earlier analysis of approximately 530 of the donors showed that most TCR beta V segments appeared in productive rearrangements either about 87% or about 30% of the time, which broadly matched IMGT annotations. The presence/absence analyses assumed that sequencing depth was roughly uniform across donors, and that assumption may not be true. Most TCR sequences were observed very rarely across donors, whereas some public TCRs were present in many individuals. Cytomegalovirus status was reported to be diagnosed by the classifier with high specificity and sensitivity in both the original and validation cohorts. A later analysis reported that several top co-occurrence clusters appeared linked to parvovirus B19, influenza, CMV and Epstein-Barr virus. Because counts were too low, seventeen rarely observed V segments, including chromosome 9 orphons, were left out of the earlier analysis of 587 of the donors. A few of the identified cytomegalovirus-associated TCR beta chains were confirmed in vitro to be specific for cytomegalovirus antigens. Compared with the roughly 670-donor mean, donors in an Asian-associated ancestry cluster had fewer N-insertions in productive TCRs, according to a later genetic analysis. A group of highly shared sequence variants was considered likely to be a technical artifact of the sequencing pipeline. Some IMGT-functional V segments, including TRBV6-2 and TRBV6-3, could not be told apart with the 87-base-pair reads, so those segments were excluded. Specific HLA alleles were associated with 15,000 to 20,000 TCR beta sequences at a false discovery rate of 0.05 in a later analysis. According to the authors, the approach could potentially be generalized to other disease states and immunological phenotypes. In a later analysis, HLA-associated TCR beta chains showed more clonal expansion and lower generation probabilities than non-associated chains that were equally common. According to a later analysis, most CMV-associated TCR beta chains appeared to be HLA-restricted, and the HLA associations seemed to be driven largely by CMV exposure. Only TCR beta chains were sequenced in this cohort, and the absence of alpha or paired-chain data limited detectable features. A later genetic analysis associated a missense DCLRE1C variant with V-gene and J-gene trimming of TCR beta chains, and an independent cohort replicated the association. The only immune exposure information available for the cohort was CMV serostatus.

As regards this clone: Its specific antigen is unknown.

From the cysteine through the phenylalanine, the CDR3 covers 15 amino acids. The kept DNA is CDR3 alone, 45 bases in frame from the first base. The germline V gene yields SGHVS for CDR1 and FQNEAQ for CDR2. Trimming takes 5 bases from V and 2 bases from J, and the germline ends sit 14 bases apart. Library preparation used the immunoSEQ multiplex PCR assay. For the multiplex PCR, a mixture combining 60 forward primers for TCR Vbeta segments and 13 reverse primers for TCR Jbeta segments was used. The CDR3 region of rearranged TCR beta genes was amplified from genomic DNA with a multiplex PCR assay. The Illumina HiSeq System was used to sequence the amplified TCR beta libraries as 87-base-pair reads. Per the source publication's procedure: A later analysis counted about 80 million unique TCR beta chains across the 500 to 850 repertoires, and roughly 10 million of these chains were shared by at least two donors. A nearest-neighbor algorithm error-corrected the raw reads and collapsed the reads into unique sequences, merging closely related sequences to remove PCR and sequencing errors. V, D and J gene segments were assigned by aligning CDR3 sequences to IMGT reference sequences. For a sequence to be retained, at least a six-nucleotide match to both a V gene segment and a J gene segment was required. Rearrangements were called productive when the CDR3 lacked stop codons and stayed in frame with V and J; all others were non-productive. Following IMGT convention, CDR3 was defined as the stretch from the second conserved V-encoded cysteine to the conserved J-encoded phenylalanine. In an earlier analysis of roughly 580 of the donors, sequences lacking an unambiguous match to a single V gene segment were excluded. An earlier analysis of a few hundred of the donors called V segments functional above 56.7% productive rearrangements and segregating when the between-donor standard deviation exceeded 5%. A statistical classification framework was built to diagnose cytomegalovirus status from the catalog of TCR beta chain sequences. In a later analysis, TCR nucleotide sequences were compared against IMGT/GENE-DB human TR gene sequences so that V and J genes could be assigned. The TCRdist pipeline was used in a later analysis to assign CDR3 sequences and most-parsimonious VDJ recombination scenarios. In a later analysis, each TCR beta chain was defined by its CDR3 amino acid sequence together with its V-gene family, and reads without a unique V-gene family were excluded. In a later analysis, 500 to 700 highly shared, low-generation-probability nucleotide sequences were removed to address suspected cross-contamination and a sequencing artifact. In a later analysis, a clonal expansion index was calculated for each public chain from normalized within-repertoire ranks of inferred template counts. In a later analysis, generation probabilities were computed using a VDJ recombination model fitted to out-of-frame rearrangements, and the results were checked against IGoR. In a later analysis, TCR-TCR, TCR-HLA and TCR-CMV co-occurrence was scored with hypergeometric tests, and a repertoire-size bias correction was applied to TCR pairs. In a later analysis, false discovery rates were estimated by permuting HLA or CMV assignments 20 times. In a later analysis, co-occurring TCRs were grouped using DBSCAN, with TCRdist sequence similarity added in when clustering inside HLA-allele-positive subsets. Repertoires with fewer than 30,000 or more than 120,000 public chains were left out of co-occurrence clustering, as were five repertoires with anomalous nucleotide sharing. TCRdb mirrors the immuneACCESS table, restricted to in-frame sequences. Some clones are absent from its copies; in checked studies, under half trace to an unresolved V gene, and the reason for the others is unknown. For V, J and clone size, that table is used; D and trimming come from the DNA. This sample's records show approximately 52,000 clones. The top ten clonotypes cover about 12% of the sample.

The cohort consisted of 600 to 700 healthy bone marrow donors. Cohort members were all nominally healthy when sampled, although unrecorded immune exposures were likely present. The donor was CMV seropositive and was included in the group of almost 300 seropositive cohort members. A peripheral blood sample was collected from each donor, and TCR beta sequencing was performed on peripheral blood mononuclear cells. The Qiagen DNeasy Blood Extraction Kit was used to extract genomic DNA from the blood cell samples. This sequence was found in a woman aged 60 to 75 in good health and CMV-seropositive. This receptor chain uses TRBV7-8 and TRBJ2-3; the D region possibly corresponds to TRBD1 (6 bases align). Sequencing was performed on PBMCs. CDR3 loop: CASSLGQTITDTQYF. The sequence in DNA is TGTGCCAGCAGCCTCGGACAGACGATCACAGATACGCAGTATTTT.